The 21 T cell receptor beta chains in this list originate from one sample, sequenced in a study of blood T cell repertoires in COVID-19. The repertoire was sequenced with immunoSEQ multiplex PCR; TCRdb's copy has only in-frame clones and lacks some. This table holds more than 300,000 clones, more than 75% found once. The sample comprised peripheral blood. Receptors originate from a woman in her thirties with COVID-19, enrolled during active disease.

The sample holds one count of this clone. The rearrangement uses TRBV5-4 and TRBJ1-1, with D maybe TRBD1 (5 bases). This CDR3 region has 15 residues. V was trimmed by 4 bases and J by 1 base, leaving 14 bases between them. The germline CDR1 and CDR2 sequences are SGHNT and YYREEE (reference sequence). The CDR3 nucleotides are TGTGCCAGCAGCGAACGGGGGACTCAGAACACTGAAGCTTTCTTT. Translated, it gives CASSERGTQNTEAFF.

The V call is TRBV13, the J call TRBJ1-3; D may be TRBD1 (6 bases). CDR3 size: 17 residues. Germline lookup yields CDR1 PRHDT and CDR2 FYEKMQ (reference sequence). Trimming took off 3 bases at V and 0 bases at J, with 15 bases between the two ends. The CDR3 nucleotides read TGTGCCAGCAGCTTTCGCCCCACAGGGACCTCTGGAAACACCATATATTTT. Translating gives CASSFRPTGTSGNTIYF.

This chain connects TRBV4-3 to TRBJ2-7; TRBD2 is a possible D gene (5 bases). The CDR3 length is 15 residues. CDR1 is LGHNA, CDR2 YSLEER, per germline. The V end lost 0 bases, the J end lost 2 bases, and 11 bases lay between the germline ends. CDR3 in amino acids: CASSQEDSTAYEQYF. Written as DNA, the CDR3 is TGCGCCAGCAGCCAAGAGGACTCGACGGCCTACGAGCAGTACTTC.

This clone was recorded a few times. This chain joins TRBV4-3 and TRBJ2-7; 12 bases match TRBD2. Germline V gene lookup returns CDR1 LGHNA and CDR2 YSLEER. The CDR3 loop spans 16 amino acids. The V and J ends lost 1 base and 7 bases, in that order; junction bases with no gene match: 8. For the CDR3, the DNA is TGCGCCAGCAGCCAAGGACTAGCGGGAGAACTTTATGAGCAGTACTTC. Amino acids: CASSQGLAGELYEQYF.

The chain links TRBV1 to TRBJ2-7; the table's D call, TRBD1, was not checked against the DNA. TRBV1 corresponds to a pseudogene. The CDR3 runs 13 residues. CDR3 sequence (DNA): TGCACCAGCAGCCAACAGGGGGTTTACGAGCAGTACTTC. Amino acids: CTSSQQGVYEQYF.

CDR3 in DNA: TGTGCCAGCAGCGCCCTACTAGCGGGAGGCTGGCAGTACTTC. It codes for CASSALLAGGWQYF. This rearrangement joins TRBV9 to TRBJ2-7; the match to TRBD2 covers 12 bases. The junction had 7 bases not matched to a gene; V was cut back by 3 bases and J by 9 bases. CDR1 SGDLS and CDR2 YYNGEE come from the germline V gene. The CDR3 contains 14 residues.

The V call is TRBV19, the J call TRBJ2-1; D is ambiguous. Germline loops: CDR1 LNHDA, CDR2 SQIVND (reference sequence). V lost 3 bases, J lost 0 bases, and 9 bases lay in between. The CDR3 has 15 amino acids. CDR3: CASSITESSYNEQFF. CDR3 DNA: TGTGCCAGTAGTATCACGGAGAGCTCCTACAATGAGCAGTTCTTC.

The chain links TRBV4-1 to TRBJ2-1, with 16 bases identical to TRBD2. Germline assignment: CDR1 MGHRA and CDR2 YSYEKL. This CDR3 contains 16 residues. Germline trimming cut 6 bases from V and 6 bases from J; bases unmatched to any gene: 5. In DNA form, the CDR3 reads TGCGCCAGCAGTGGGACTAGCGGGAGGGACGGCAATGAGCAGTTCTTC. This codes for CASSGTSGRDGNEQFF.

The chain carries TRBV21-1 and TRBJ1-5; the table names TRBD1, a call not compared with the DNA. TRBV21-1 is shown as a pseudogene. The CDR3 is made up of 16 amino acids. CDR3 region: CASSNSGTEGYQPQHF. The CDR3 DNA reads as TGTGCCAGCAGCAACTCCGGGACAGAGGGCTATCAGCCCCAGCATTTT.

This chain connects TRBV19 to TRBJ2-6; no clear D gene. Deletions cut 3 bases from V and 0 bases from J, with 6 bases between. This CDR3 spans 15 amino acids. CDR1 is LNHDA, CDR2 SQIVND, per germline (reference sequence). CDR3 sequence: CASSIFRSGANVLTF. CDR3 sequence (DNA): TGTGCCAGTAGTATCTTTCGCTCTGGGGCCAACGTCCTGACTTTC.

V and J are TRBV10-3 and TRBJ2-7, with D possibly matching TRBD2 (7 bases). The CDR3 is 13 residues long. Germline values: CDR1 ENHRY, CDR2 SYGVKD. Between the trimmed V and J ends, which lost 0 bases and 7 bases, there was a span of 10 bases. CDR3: CAISESKGGEQYF. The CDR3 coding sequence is TGTGCCATCAGTGAGTCCAAGGGGGGGGAGCAGTACTTC.

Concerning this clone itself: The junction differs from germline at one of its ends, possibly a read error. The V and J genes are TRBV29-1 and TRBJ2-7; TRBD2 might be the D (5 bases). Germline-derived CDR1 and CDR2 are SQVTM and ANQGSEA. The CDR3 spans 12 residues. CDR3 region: CSVEAEMYEQYF. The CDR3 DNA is TGCAGCGTCGAAGCGGAGATGTACGAGCAGTACTTC.

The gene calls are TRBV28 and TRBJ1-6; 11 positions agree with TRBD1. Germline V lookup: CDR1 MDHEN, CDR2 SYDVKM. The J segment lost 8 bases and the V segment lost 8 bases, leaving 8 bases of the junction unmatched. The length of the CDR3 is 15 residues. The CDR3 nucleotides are TGTGCCAGCGGGGAGGACAGGGGGCGGGATTCACCCCTCCACTTT. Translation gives CASGEDRGRDSPLHF. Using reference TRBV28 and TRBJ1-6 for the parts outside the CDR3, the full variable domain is DVKVTQSSRYLVKRTGEKVFLECVQDMDHENMFWYRQDPGLGLRLIYFSYDVKMKEKGDIPEGYSVSREKKERFSLILESASTNQTSMYLCASGEDRGRDSPLHFGNGTRLTVT.

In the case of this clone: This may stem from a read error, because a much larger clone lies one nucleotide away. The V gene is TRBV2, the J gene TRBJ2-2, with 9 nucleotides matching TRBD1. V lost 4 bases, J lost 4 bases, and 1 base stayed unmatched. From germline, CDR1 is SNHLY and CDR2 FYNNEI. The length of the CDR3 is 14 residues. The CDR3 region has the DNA TGTGCCAGCAGTGGGGACAGGGTCACCGGGGAGCTGTTTTTT. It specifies CASSGDRVTGELFF.

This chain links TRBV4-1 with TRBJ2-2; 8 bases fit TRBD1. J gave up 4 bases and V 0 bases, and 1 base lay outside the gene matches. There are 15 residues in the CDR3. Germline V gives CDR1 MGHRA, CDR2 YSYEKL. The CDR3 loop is CASSQEQGVTGELFF. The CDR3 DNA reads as TGCGCCAGCAGCCAAGAACAGGGGGTCACCGGGGAGCTGTTTTTT.

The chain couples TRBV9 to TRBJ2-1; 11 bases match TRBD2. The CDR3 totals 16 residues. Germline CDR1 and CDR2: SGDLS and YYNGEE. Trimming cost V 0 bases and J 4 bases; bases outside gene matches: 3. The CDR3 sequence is CASSVESSGGYNEQFF. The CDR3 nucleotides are TGTGCCAGCAGCGTAGAATCTAGCGGGGGGTACAATGAGCAGTTCTTC. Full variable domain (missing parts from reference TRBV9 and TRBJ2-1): DSGVTQTPKHLITATGQRVTLRCSPRSGDLSVYWYQQSLDQGLQFLIQYYNGEERAKGNILERFSAQQFPDLHSELNLSSLELGDSALYFCASSVESSGGYNEQFFGPGTRLTVL.

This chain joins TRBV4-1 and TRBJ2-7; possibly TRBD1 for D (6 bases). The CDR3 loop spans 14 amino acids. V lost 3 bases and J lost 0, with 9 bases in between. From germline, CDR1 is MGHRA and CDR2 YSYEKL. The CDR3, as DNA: TGCGCCAGCAGCCATACAGGGAGCTCCTACGAGCAGTACTTC. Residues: CASSHTGSSYEQYF.

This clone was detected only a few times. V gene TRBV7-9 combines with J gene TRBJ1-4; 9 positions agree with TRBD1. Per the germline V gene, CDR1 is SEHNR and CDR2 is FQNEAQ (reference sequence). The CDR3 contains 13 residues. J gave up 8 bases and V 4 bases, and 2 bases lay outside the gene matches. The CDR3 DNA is TGTGCCAGCAGCTGGACAGGGGACGAAAAACTGTTTTTT. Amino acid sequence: CASSWTGDEKLFF.

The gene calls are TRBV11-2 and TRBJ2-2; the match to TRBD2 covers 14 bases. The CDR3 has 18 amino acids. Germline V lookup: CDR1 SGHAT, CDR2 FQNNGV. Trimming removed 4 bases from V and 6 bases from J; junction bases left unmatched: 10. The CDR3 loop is CASSWGTSGSLNSGELFF. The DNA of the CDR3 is TGTGCCAGCAGCTGGGGGACTAGCGGGAGTTTAAATTCCGGGGAGCTGTTTTTT.

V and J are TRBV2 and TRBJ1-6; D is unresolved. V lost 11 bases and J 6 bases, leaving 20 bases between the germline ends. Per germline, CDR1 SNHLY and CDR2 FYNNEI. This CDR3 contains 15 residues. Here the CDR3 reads CAGLNGPYFNSPLHF. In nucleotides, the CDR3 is TGTGCCGGGCTAAATGGGCCTTATTTTAATTCACCCCTCCACTTT.

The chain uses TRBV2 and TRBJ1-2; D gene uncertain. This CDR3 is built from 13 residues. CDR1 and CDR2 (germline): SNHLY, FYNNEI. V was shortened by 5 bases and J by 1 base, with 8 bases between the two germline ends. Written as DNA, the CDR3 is TGTGCCAGCAGTTTCGGGGTTAACTATGGCTACACCTTC. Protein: CASSFGVNYGYTF.